The 16 T cell receptor beta chains in this list originate from one sample, sequenced in a study of T cell responses to AZD1222 COVID-19 vaccine. Here immunoSEQ multiplex PCR was the method, and the copy in TCRdb shows in-frame clones only, minus some. The table records 120,000 to 150,000 clones, roughly 90% of them present only once. Sample: peripheral blood, taken on day 0 of AZD1222 vaccination. These receptors all stem from an adult in good health.

The chain carries TRBV6-2 or TRBV6-3 and TRBJ2-1; TRBD2 agrees at 7 bases. Germline V gives CDR1 MNHEY, CDR2 SVGEGT. V lost 1 base to trimming and J lost 8 bases; unmatched junction nucleotides: 5. There are 14 residues in the CDR3. CDR3 bases: TGTGCCAGCAGTTACTGGCCAGGGAGGGATGAGCAGTTCTTC. It yields the protein CASSYWPGRDEQFF.

V is TRBV5-1 and J is TRBJ2-2; 11 nucleotides agree with TRBD2. J gave up 6 bases and V 4 bases, and 2 bases lay outside the gene matches. The CDR3 has 14 residues. The germline gives CDR1 SGHRS, CDR2 YFSETQ. This CDR3 reads CASSPGLAAGELFF. The CDR3 DNA follows: TGCGCCAGCAGCCCGGGACTAGCGGCCGGGGAGCTGTTTTTT. Looking up the rest from reference TRBV5-1 and TRBJ2-2 gives the full variable domain: KAGVTQTPRYLIKTRGQQVTLSCSPISGHRSVSWYQQTPGQGLQFLFEYFSETQRNKGNFPGRFSGRQFSNSRSEMNVSTLELGDSALYLCASSPGLAAGELFFGEGSRLTVL.

This chain uses TRBV3-1 (or the pseudogene TRBV3-2) with TRBJ2-7; D call uncertain. Looked up from germline, CDR1 is LGHDT and CDR2 is YNNKEL (reference sequence). V gave up 2 bases and J gave up 2 bases, with 4 bases separating them. CDR3 length: 12 amino acids. This chain's CDR3 is CASSQWTYEQYF. CDR3 bases: TGTGCCAGCAGCCAATGGACCTACGAGCAGTACTTC.

V usage is TRBV20-1 and J usage is TRBJ1-2; 7 nucleotides align to TRBD1. CDR1 is DFQATT and CDR2 is SNEGSKA in the germline V gene (reference sequence). The CDR3 sequence is 11 residues long. Germline trimming cut 6 bases from V and 5 bases from J; bases unmatched to any gene: 3. The CDR3 loop is CSADREYGYTF. CDR3 bases: TGCAGTGCCGACAGGGAGTATGGCTACACCTTC.

V usage is TRBV2 and J usage is TRBJ1-6; D might be TRBD1 (5 bases). The V and J ends lost 2 bases and 10 bases respectively, with 15 bases between them. Germline-derived CDR1 and CDR2 are SNHLY and FYNNEI. The CDR3 has 15 amino acids. The chain's CDR3 is CASSEMRGRDSPLHF. DNA for the CDR3: TGTGCCAGCAGTGAAATGAGAGGCAGGGACTCACCCCTCCACTTT.

The V gene is TRBV5-4, the J gene TRBJ1-3, with no clear D. This CDR3 region has 15 residues. Germline V gene lookup returns CDR1 SGHNT and CDR2 YYREEE (reference sequence). V was cut by 0 bases and J by 3 bases, with 10 bases left in between. DNA of the CDR3: TGTGCCAGCAGCTTGGGGGGAACTGGTGGAAACACCATATATTTT. Its translation is CASSLGGTGGNTIYF.

The chain carries TRBV9 and TRBJ2-3, with D possibly being TRBD2 (5 bases). Trimming removed 2 bases from V and 4 bases from J, with 11 bases in between. The CDR3 length is 14 residues. Germline values: CDR1 SGDLS, CDR2 YYNGEE. The CDR3 region is CASSVGGLSDTQYF. In DNA, the CDR3 is TGTGCCAGCAGCGTTGGCGGACTCTCAGATACGCAGTATTTT.

This clone was counted a single time. J is TRBJ1-2 and V is TRBV24-1; no clear D. Germline V gives CDR1 KGHDR, CDR2 SFDVKD. The V end lost 3 bases, the J end lost 2 bases, and 9 bases lay between the germline ends. The CDR3 totals 14 residues. The CDR3 coding sequence is TGTGCCACCAGTGATCAGACGGTCAACTATGGCTACACCTTC. It translates to CATSDQTVNYGYTF.

The chain recombines TRBV27 with TRBJ1-2; 10 bases agree with TRBD1. Per germline, CDR1 MNHEY and CDR2 SMNVEV (reference sequence). V was pared by 8 bases and J by 3 bases, with 6 bases of the junction left unmatched. The length of the CDR3 is 14 residues. The CDR3 loop reads CASGPDRGYYGYTF. The CDR3, as DNA: TGTGCCAGCGGGCCGGACAGGGGGTACTATGGCTACACCTTC.

The chain joins TRBV6-2 or TRBV6-3 to TRBJ1-2, with D possibly matching TRBD1 (6 bases). Germline V lookup: CDR1 MNHEY, CDR2 SVGEGT. This CDR3 is 13 amino acids long. Trimming left V 8 bases short and J 6 bases short, with 16 bases between. CDR3 amino acids: CASRLDRRHGYTF. CDR3 in DNA: TGTGCCAGCCGTTTAGACAGGAGGCATGGCTACACCTTC.

The chain is built from TRBV5-8 and TRBJ2-7; D gene unclear. Germline CDR1 SGHTS, CDR2 YDEGEE. The CDR3 sequence is 14 residues long. Trimming took off 6 bases at V and 0 bases at J, with 13 bases between the two ends. CDR3 sequence: CASTFGGSSYEQYF. CDR3 DNA sequence: TGTGCCAGCACCTTTGGCGGCAGCTCCTACGAGCAGTACTTC.

V and J are TRBV4-1 and TRBJ1-1; 10 bases agree with TRBD1. The ends lost 2 bases at V and 4 bases at J; junction bases unmatched: 7. The length of the CDR3 is 16 residues. Germline CDR1 reads MGHRA; CDR2 reads YSYEKL. The CDR3 protein is CASSQNVGTGATEAFF. The CDR3, as DNA: TGCGCCAGCAGCCAAAACGTCGGGACAGGGGCCACTGAAGCTTTCTTT.

V is TRBV5-3 and J is TRBJ1-5; possibly TRBD1 for D (5 bases). TRBV5-3 is classed as an ORF, of uncertain function. The V end was cut by 4 bases, the J end by 9 bases, with 17 bases between. The CDR3 has 14 residues. The chain's CDR3 is CARSPRVISGPQHF. The DNA of the CDR3 is TGTGCCAGAAGCCCCAGGGTCATTTCTGGGCCCCAGCATTTT.

A single count supports this clone. This rearrangement joins TRBV6-6 to TRBJ1-6; a possible D gene is TRBD1 (6 bases). V shed 5 bases and J shed 6 bases, with 17 bases lying between them. Germline CDR1 and CDR2: MNHNY and SVGAGI (reference sequence). The CDR3 length is 16 residues. The CDR3 bases are TGTGCCAGCAGTCGATACACAGGGACGGCTAATTCACCCCTCCACTTT. Protein product: CASSRYTGTANSPLHF.

The rearrangement links TRBV13 to TRBJ2-3; D is undetermined. Germline V lookup: CDR1 PRHDT, CDR2 FYEKMQ (reference sequence). Trimming removed 0 bases from V and 6 bases from J, with 7 bases in between. CDR3 size: 13 residues. The CDR3 region has the DNA TGTGCCAGCAGCTTAGGTACCGGGGATACGCAGTATTTT. It yields the protein CASSLGTGDTQYF.

This clone has just one count. This chain connects TRBV28 to TRBJ2-4, with 8 nucleotides matching TRBD1. The CDR3 runs to 15 residues. The V and J ends lost 4 bases and 4 bases, in that order; junction bases with no gene match: 6. The germline gives CDR1 MDHEN, CDR2 SYDVKM. CDR3 region: CASSSQGAMKNIQYF. Written as DNA, the CDR3 is TGTGCCAGCAGTTCGCAGGGGGCGATGAAAAACATTCAGTACTTC.